Listed below are T cell receptor beta chains from one sample, sequenced in a study of blood T cell repertoires in COVID-19. Sequenced by immunoSEQ multiplex PCR; TCRdb stores in-frame clones only, minus some. The sample holds approximately 100,000 clones; around 90% are singletons and the top ten take 2.5% to 3.5%. The sequencing sample was made of peripheral blood. These receptors were obtained from a man aged 50-59 years in a cohort sampled during active COVID-19. Both conserved end residues are part of each CDR3. D genes are given only for firm matches. A row's size may be missing; if present it is once, few, many or a size class.

v_gene: TRBV3-1/TRBV3-2
len: 13
d_gene: NA
abundance: NA
j_gene: TRBJ1-1
CDR3aa: CASNLPGTSEAFF
CDR3nt: TGTGCCAGCAACCTACCCGGGACTTCTGAAGCTTTCTTT

v_gene: TRBV28
len: 14
d_gene: TRBD2
abundance: NA
j_gene: TRBJ2-1
CDR3aa: CASSISGGANEQFF
CDR3nt: TGTGCCAGCAGTATTAGCGGGGGGGCCAATGAGCAGTTCTTC

v_gene: TRBV15
len: 15
d_gene: TRBD2
abundance: once
j_gene: TRBJ2-1
CDR3aa: CATSSRAGARNEQFF
CDR3nt: TGTGCCACCAGCAGCCGAGCGGGGGCTCGCAATGAGCAGTTCTTC

v_gene: TRBV19
len: 16
d_gene: TRBD1
abundance: NA
j_gene: TRBJ2-6
CDR3aa: CASSIDRGHGANVLTF
CDR3nt: TGTGCCAGTAGTATTGACAGGGGGCACGGGGCCAACGTCCTGACTTTC

v_gene: TRBV5-4
len: 16
d_gene: TRBD1
abundance: NA
j_gene: TRBJ1-1
CDR3aa: CASSPGTGGILTEAFF
CDR3nt: TGTGCCAGCAGCCCAGGGACAGGGGGGATCTTGACTGAAGCTTTCTTT

v_gene: TRBV7-9
len: 17
d_gene: NA
abundance: few
j_gene: TRBJ2-2
CDR3aa: CASSYSGRGKGPGELFF
CDR3nt: TGTGCCAGCAGCTACAGCGGGCGGGGCAAGGGTCCCGGGGAGCTGTTTTTT

v_gene: TRBV20-1
len: 10
d_gene: NA
abundance: NA
j_gene: TRBJ2-5
CDR3aa: CSATEETQYF
CDR3nt: TGCAGTGCTACCGAAGAGACCCAGTACTTC

v_gene: TRBV29-1
len: 15
d_gene: TRBD2
abundance: NA
j_gene: TRBJ2-1
CDR3aa: CSAQGLAGGPNEQFF
CDR3nt: TGCAGCGCCCAAGGACTAGCGGGGGGGCCCAATGAGCAGTTCTTC

v_gene: TRBV19
len: 16
d_gene: TRBD1
abundance: NA
j_gene: TRBJ1-2
CDR3aa: CASSTLDRGRNYGYTF
CDR3nt: TGTGCCAGTAGTACCCTGGACAGGGGGCGTAACTATGGCTACACCTTC

v_gene: TRBV5-1
len: 15
d_gene: NA
abundance: NA
j_gene: TRBJ1-6
CDR3aa: CASSLEPGTTSPLHF
CDR3nt: TGCGCCAGCAGCTTGGAGCCTGGGACAACATCACCCCTCCACTTT

v_gene: TRBV2
len: 15
d_gene: NA
abundance: NA
j_gene: TRBJ2-2
CDR3aa: CASRTLQGLFGELFF
CDR3nt: TGTGCCAGCAGAACGTTACAGGGTTTATTCGGGGAGCTGTTTTTT

v_gene: TRBV6-1
len: 14
d_gene: NA
abundance: NA
j_gene: TRBJ2-5
CDR3aa: CASSERRGRETQYF
CDR3nt: TGTGCCAGCAGTGAACGCAGGGGCAGGGAGACCCAGTACTTC

v_gene: TRBV2
len: 13
d_gene: TRBD1
abundance: NA
j_gene: TRBJ1-4
CDR3aa: CASSVLAGGAPFF
CDR3nt: TGTGCCAGCAGTGTACTGGCAGGGGGCGCGCCGTTTTTT

v_gene: TRBV5-1
len: 18
d_gene: NA
abundance: NA
j_gene: TRBJ2-7
CDR3aa: CASSLGHRQGPSSYEQYF
CDR3nt: TGCGCCAGCAGCTTGGGGCACCGCCAGGGGCCTAGCTCCTACGAGCAGTACTTC

v_gene: TRBV7-9
len: 15
d_gene: TRBD1
abundance: NA
j_gene: TRBJ2-3
CDR3aa: CASSLRGTGADTQYF
CDR3nt: TGTGCCAGCAGCTTAAGGGGGACAGGGGCAGATACGCAGTATTTT

v_gene: TRBV7-3
len: 14
d_gene: NA
abundance: NA
j_gene: TRBJ1-2
CDR3aa: CASSSKGGTSGYTF
CDR3nt: TGTGCCAGCAGCTCAAAGGGAGGGACAAGCGGCTACACCTTC